This T cell receptor (beta chain) was documented in a study of CD8+CD57+ T cells in acquired aplastic anemia. Genomic DNA acted as the template from which TCR beta VDJ combination and CDR3 sequence profiling were carried out. TCRdb re-called the reads through MiXCR, storing one row per CDR3 protein. Of fewer than 200,000 distinct CDR3 sequences detected, 45% to 60% appear once; the ten largest clones hold 10% to 15%. The authors sequenced patients whose flow cytometry had shown CD8+CD57+ cell expansion. Patients were treatment-naive when blood was sampled. This CDR3 spans 15 amino acids. The germline V gene has CDR1 SGHVS and CDR2 FQNEAQ. The V segment lost 0 bases and the J segment 8 bases; nucleotides outside the gene matches: 4. This clonotype was detected many times.

The chain is built from TRBV7-8 and TRBJ1-4; 9 bases match TRBD1. The origin of this receptor is a human donor with aplastic anemia. The specimen sequenced was sorted CD4+, CD8+, or CD8+CD57+ T cells (not recorded which) from PBMCs. The DNA of the CDR3 is TGTGCCAGCAGCTTAGCGGACAGGGGAGGCGAAAAACTGTTTTTT. Its translation: CASSLADRGGEKLFF.